This is a list of T cell receptor beta chains from one sample in a study of T cell changes during pregnancy in multiple sclerosis. The table came from immunoSEQ multiplex PCR; TCRdb's copy has only in-frame clones and leaves some out. Of some 70,000 clones listed, 90% are singletons. The sequenced sample was peripheral blood, obtained in the third trimester of pregnancy. Receptor source: a female donor with multiple sclerosis, enrolled in a pregnancy study. Both conserved end residues are part of each CDR3. A D gene is named only where the DNA matches it firmly. Some rows mark clone size as missing; the rest say once, few, many or name a class of expanded clone.

v_gene,j_gene,d_gene,abundance,CDR3nt,CDR3aa
TRBV2,TRBJ2-6,TRBD1,.,TGTGCCAGCAGAGGACAGGGGGCGGCGTTCTCTGGGGCCAACGTCCTGACTTTC,CASRGQGAAFSGANVLTF
TRBV6-6,TRBJ2-7,.,.,TGTGCCAGCAGTATGGGGCCCTACGAGCAGTACTTC,CASSMGPYEQYF
TRBV5-5,TRBJ1-5,.,.,TGTGCCAGCAGCTCTGCCTGGGACGGGGGGTTAGTTACTCAGCCCCAGCATTTT,CASSSAWDGGLVTQPQHF
TRBV14,TRBJ2-2,.,.,TGTGCCAGCAGCTTTACAGGGCCCCACACCGGGGAGCTGTTTTTT,CASSFTGPHTGELFF
TRBV30,TRBJ2-2,.,.,TGTGCCTGGAATCTGGAGGTCGACACCGGGGAGCTGTTTTTT,CAWNLEVDTGELFF
TRBV7-8,TRBJ1-2,.,.,TGTGCCAGCCAGGAGGACGGAGGCTACACCTTC,CASQEDGGYTF
TRBV5-1,TRBJ1-1,.,.,TGCGCCAGCAGCTTGAGGAACAGGGAGAACACTGAAGCTTTCTTT,CASSLRNRENTEAFF
TRBV5-1,TRBJ2-5,TRBD2,.,TGCGCCAGCAGACTGAGCGGGACCGGGGAGACCCAGTACTTC,CASRLSGTGETQYF
TRBV11-3,TRBJ1-6,.,.,TGTGCCAGCAGCTACCGGGAGGGAAGATCACCCCTCCACTTT,CASSYREGRSPLHF
TRBV5-1,TRBJ1-1,TRBD1,.,TGCGCCAGCAGCCGGAGGGGGGACAGCGGAGAAGCTTTCTTT,CASSRRGDSGEAFF
TRBV27,TRBJ1-1,TRBD1,.,TGTGCCAGCAGGCAGAGACAGGGTGGGGACACTGAAGCTTTCTTT,CASRQRQGGDTEAFF
TRBV7-8,TRBJ2-1,.,.,TGTGCCAGCAGCTTAGGCCCAGAGCGGGAGCAGTTCTTC,CASSLGPEREQFF
TRBV19,TRBJ2-5,.,.,TGTGCCAGTAGTATGGTAGGGGAAGAGACCCAGTACTTC,CASSMVGEETQYF
TRBV28,TRBJ2-7,TRBD1,.,TGTGCCAGCAGTTCCGGGACAGCTTTAAGGGAGCAGTACTTC,CASSSGTALREQYF
TRBV29-1,TRBJ1-1,.,.,TGCAGCGCTGGGGCCGGGGAGGGAACTGAAGCTTTCTTT,CSAGAGEGTEAFF
TRBV6-5,TRBJ1-2,.,.,TGTGCCAGCAGTTACTCGGGCAGGGGAGAATATGGCTACACCTTC,CASSYSGRGEYGYTF
TRBV11-2,TRBJ2-7,.,few,TGTGCCAGCAGGTCAGGGGCGGCCAAATTCTACGAGCAGTACTTC,CASRSGAAKFYEQYF
TRBV7-2,TRBJ1-2,TRBD1,.,TGTGCTAGCAGCTTAGGGACAGAGTATGGCTACACCTTC,CASSLGTEYGYTF
TRBV27,TRBJ2-7,TRBD2,.,TGTGCCAGCAGTTGGGCCGGGACTAGCGTCGAGCAGTACTTC,CASSWAGTSVEQYF
TRBV5-8,TRBJ2-2,.,.,TGTGCCAGCAGCTCTATGGGACAGAACACCGGGGAGCTGTTTTTT,CASSSMGQNTGELFF